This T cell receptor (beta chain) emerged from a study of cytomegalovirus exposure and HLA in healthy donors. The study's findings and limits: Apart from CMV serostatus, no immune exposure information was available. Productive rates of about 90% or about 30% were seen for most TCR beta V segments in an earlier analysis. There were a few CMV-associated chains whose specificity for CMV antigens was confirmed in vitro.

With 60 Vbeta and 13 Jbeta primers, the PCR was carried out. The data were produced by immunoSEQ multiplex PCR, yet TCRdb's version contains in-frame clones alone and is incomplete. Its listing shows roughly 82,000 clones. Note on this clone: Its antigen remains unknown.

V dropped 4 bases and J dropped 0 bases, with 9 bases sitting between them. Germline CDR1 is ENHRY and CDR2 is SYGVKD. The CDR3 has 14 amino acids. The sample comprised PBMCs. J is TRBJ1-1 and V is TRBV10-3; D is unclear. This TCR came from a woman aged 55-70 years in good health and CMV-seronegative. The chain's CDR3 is CAISGGPMNTEAFF. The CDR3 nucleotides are TGTGCCATCAGTGGAGGGCCAATGAACACTGAAGCTTTCTTT.